A selection of T cell receptor beta chains follows, all from one sample in a study of T cells after yellow fever vaccination. A single record per CDR3 protein comes from TCRdb applying MiXCR to the 5' RACE reads. Counted here are 450,000 to 550,000 distinct CDR3 sequences, around a fifth occurring once; the ten biggest clones make up about 15%. Material: PBMCs, obtained 20 to 25 days after the first yellow fever vaccination. The source of these receptors is a young man who received the YFV17D yellow fever vaccine. Each CDR3 is given with its conserved first and last residue. A D gene is named only where the DNA matches it firmly. Clone size appears in some rows only: once, few, many, or a class for an expanded clone.

V: TRBV11-1
J: TRBJ2-1
size: NA
D: NA
CDR3: CASSLGLADEQFF
DNA: TGTGCCAGCAGCTTGGGGCTAGCCGATGAGCAGTTCTTC

V: TRBV5-1
J: TRBJ2-3
size: few
D: TRBD2
CDR3: CASNRALAGGNTDTQYF
DNA: TGCGCCAGCAACCGGGCCTTAGCGGGGGGTAACACAGATACGCAGTATTTT

V: TRBV7-2
J: TRBJ2-5
size: few
D: TRBD2
CDR3: CASTRAGGWYQETQYF
DNA: TGTGCCAGCACCCGAGCGGGGGGGTGGTACCAAGAGACCCAGTACTTC

V: TRBV12-3/TRBV12-4
J: TRBJ1-1
size: few
D: NA
CDR3: CASSIKGTEAFF
DNA: TGTGCCAGCAGTATTAAGGGGACTGAAGCTTTCTTT

V: TRBV6-2/TRBV6-3
J: TRBJ2-1
size: few
D: TRBD1
CDR3: CASSSRDREGNEQFF
DNA: TGTGCCAGCAGTTCCCGGGACAGGGAGGGCAATGAGCAGTTCTTC

V: TRBV5-4
J: TRBJ2-1
size: NA
D: NA
CDR3: CALWDGDYNEQFF
DNA: TGTGCCCTATGGGACGGGGATTACAATGAGCAGTTCTTC

V: TRBV6-5
J: TRBJ1-1
size: NA
D: NA
CDR3: CASSYLWSRENTEAFF
DNA: TGTGCCAGCAGTTATCTTTGGTCCAGGGAGAACACTGAAGCTTTCTTT

V: TRBV12-3/TRBV12-4
J: TRBJ2-3
size: few
D: TRBD1
CDR3: CASSRRDRDTQYF
DNA: TGTGCCAGCAGCCGCCGGGACAGGGATACGCAGTATTTT

V: TRBV6-1
J: TRBJ2-5
size: few
D: NA
CDR3: CASSRHGNQETQYF
DNA: TGTGCCAGCAGTCGACACGGAAACCAAGAGACCCAGTACTTC

V: TRBV20-1
J: TRBJ1-1
size: NA
D: NA
CDR3: CSARNIPSAFF
DNA: TGCAGTGCTAGAAACATACCGTCGGCTTTCTTT

V: TRBV4-3
J: TRBJ2-2
size: NA
D: NA
CDR3: CASSQDLGGRDGELFF
DNA: TGCGCCAGCAGCCAAGATCTGGGGGGCCGCGACGGGGAGCTGTTTTTT

V: TRBV3-1
J: TRBJ2-2
size: few
D: TRBD1
CDR3: CASSQVTGGGGELFF
DNA: TGTGCCAGCAGCCAAGTTACAGGGGGTGGCGGGGAGCTGTTTTTT

V: TRBV6-5
J: TRBJ2-7
size: few
D: TRBD2
CDR3: CASSLLPSGEYEQYF
DNA: TGTGCCAGCAGTTTACTGCCTAGCGGGGAGTACGAGCAGTACTTC

V: TRBV7-3
J: TRBJ2-2
size: NA
D: TRBD2
CDR3: CASCSGTSGGENTGELFF
DNA: TGTGCCAGCTGCTCCGGGACTAGCGGGGGGGAGAACACCGGGGAGCTGTTTTTT

V: TRBV20-1
J: TRBJ1-3
size: few
D: TRBD1
CDR3: CSAKTGDGGNTIYF
DNA: TGCAGTGCGAAGACAGGGGATGGTGGAAACACCATATATTTT

V: TRBV28
J: TRBJ2-2
size: few
D: NA
CDR3: CASMNLGTGELFF
DNA: TGTGCCAGCATGAACCTGGGGACCGGGGAGCTGTTTTTT

V: TRBV4-3
J: TRBJ2-1
size: few
D: TRBD2
CDR3: CASSQATSGGYYNEQFF
DNA: TGCGCCAGCAGCCAAGCGACTAGCGGGGGGTATTACAATGAGCAGTTCTTC

V: TRBV5-4
J: TRBJ2-1
size: NA
D: TRBD1
CDR3: CASSQGGGSTEQFF
DNA: TGTGCCAGCAGCCAAGGGGGCGGGTCTACTGAGCAGTTCTTC